One and the same sample provided the 2 T cell receptor beta chains below, sequenced in a study of response to subunit inactivated influenza vaccine. TCRdb fed the RT-PCR reads into MiXCR, producing one record per CDR3 protein. The sample carries roughly 460,000 distinct CDR3 sequences, approximately 9.9% recorded once. The sequencing used PBMCs from blood, collected around seven weeks after vaccination. These receptors were obtained from a man between 45 and 60 years old who received an inactivated influenza vaccine.

This clonotype was found many times. The gene calls are TRBV5-1 and TRBJ2-1, with D possibly TRBD1 on 5 matching bases. CDR1 and CDR2 (germline): SGHRS, YFSETQ. V gave up 4 bases and J gave up 3 bases, with 8 bases separating them. This CDR3 region has 13 residues. CDR3 in DNA: TGCGCCAGCAGCGTAGACAGCTACAATGAGCAGTTCTTC. It translates to CASSVDSYNEQFF.

A few counts support this clonotype. The V gene is TRBV7-2, the J gene TRBJ2-1, with 8 positions matching TRBD2. V shed 5 bases, J shed 0 bases, and the junction held 9 bases outside the gene matches. This CDR3 region has 17 residues. Germline V gives CDR1 SGHTA, CDR2 FQGNSA. CDR3 DNA: TGTGCCAGCAGCCCGGCGGGGGGCCCGAGCTCCTACAATGAGCAGTTCTTC. This codes for CASSPAGGPSSYNEQFF.